This T cell receptor beta chain was sequenced for a study of HIV-infected patients and healthy controls. Germline lookup yields CDR1 SGHNT and CDR2 YYREEE (reference sequence). CDR3 length equals 16 residues. V was pared by 0 bases and J by 2 bases, with 6 bases of the junction left unmatched. TCRdb processed the 5' RACE reads anew with MiXCR; each CDR3 protein has one entry. This table holds about 70,000 distinct CDR3 sequences, around 16% found once. This clonotype originated in a human donor in good health. Input material: CD4+ T cells from blood. The chain couples TRBV5-4 to TRBJ2-3; 7 bases line up with TRBD1. The chain's CDR3 is CASSLETGLSTDTQYF. CDR3 in DNA: TGTGCCAGCAGCTTGGAGACAGGGCTCTCCACAGATACGCAGTATTTT.